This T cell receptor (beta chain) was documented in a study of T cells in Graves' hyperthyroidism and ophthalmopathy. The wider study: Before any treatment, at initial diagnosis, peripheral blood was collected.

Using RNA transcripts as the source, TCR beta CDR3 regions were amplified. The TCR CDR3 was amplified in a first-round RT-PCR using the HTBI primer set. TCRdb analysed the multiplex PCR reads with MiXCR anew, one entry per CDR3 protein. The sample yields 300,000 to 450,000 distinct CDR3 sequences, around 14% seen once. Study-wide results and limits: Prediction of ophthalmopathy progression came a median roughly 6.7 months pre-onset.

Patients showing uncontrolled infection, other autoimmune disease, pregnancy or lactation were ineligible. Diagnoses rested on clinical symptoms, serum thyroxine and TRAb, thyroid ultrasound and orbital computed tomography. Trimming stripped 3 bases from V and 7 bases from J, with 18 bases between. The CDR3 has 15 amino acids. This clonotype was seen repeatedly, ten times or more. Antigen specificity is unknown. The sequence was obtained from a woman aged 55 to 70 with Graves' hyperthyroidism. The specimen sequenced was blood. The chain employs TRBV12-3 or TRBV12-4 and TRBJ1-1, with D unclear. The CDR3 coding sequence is TGTGCCAGCAGTTTGAACTTCTACCACAATCATGAAGCTTTCTTT. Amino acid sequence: CASSLNFYHNHEAFF.